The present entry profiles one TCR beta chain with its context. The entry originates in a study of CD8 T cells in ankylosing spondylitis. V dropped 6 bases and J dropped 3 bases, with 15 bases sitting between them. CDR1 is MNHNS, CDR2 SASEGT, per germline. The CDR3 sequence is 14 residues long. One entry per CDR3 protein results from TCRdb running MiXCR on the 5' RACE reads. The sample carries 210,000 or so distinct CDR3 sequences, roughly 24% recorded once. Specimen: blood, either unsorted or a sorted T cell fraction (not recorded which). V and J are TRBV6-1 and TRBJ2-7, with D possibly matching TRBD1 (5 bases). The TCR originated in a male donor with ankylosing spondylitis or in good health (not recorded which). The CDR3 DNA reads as TGTGCCAGCAGGATCGGACATGGCCTCTACGAGCAGTACTTC. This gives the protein CASRIGHGLYEQYF.